The rows below give T cell receptor beta chains drawn from one sample of a study of shared clonotypes between healthy human individuals. Sequencing used immunoSEQ multiplex PCR; TCRdb keeps in-frame clones, though not all of them. This sample has 550,000 to 800,000 clones, with less than 95% found just once. The sample comprised memory CD8+ T cells from PBMCs. The receptors here all came from a man younger than 35 in good health. Some clones in this sample may be carry-over from other donors' samples. CDR3s include the opening cysteine and the closing phenylalanine or tryptophan. D genes are given only for firm matches. Only part of the rows carry a size: once, few, many, or a class if the clone is expanded.

size,D,J,V,CDR3,DNA
.,TRBD1,TRBJ2-7,TRBV4-2,CASSQDRDRLLRLPSYEQYF,TGTGCCAGCAGCCAAGACAGGGACAGGCTCTTAAGACTACCGTCCTACGAGCAGTACTTC
.,.,TRBJ2-2,TRBV7-9,CASRSYTGELFF,TGTGCCAGCCGAAGTTACACCGGGGAGCTGTTTTTT
.,.,TRBJ2-7,TRBV6-1,CASSEFGTQSHEQYF,TGTGCCAGCAGTGAATTCGGGACCCAGTCCCACGAGCAGTACTTC
.,.,TRBJ1-1,TRBV28,CASSLSGRGNTEAFF,TGTGCCAGCAGTTTGTCAGGGAGGGGGAACACTGAAGCTTTCTTT
.,TRBD1,TRBJ1-5,TRBV6-1,CASSVDRGGGNQPQHF,TGTGCCAGCAGTGTCGACAGGGGAGGGGGCAATCAGCCCCAGCATTTT
once,.,TRBJ2-7,TRBV11-2,CASSLGLASYEQYF,TGTGCCAGCAGCTTGGGACTGGCCTCCTACGAGCAGTACTTC
.,TRBD2,TRBJ2-7,TRBV11-2,CASSILARSLYEQYF,TGTGCCAGCAGCATACTAGCGCGAAGCCTCTACGAGCAGTACTTC
.,.,TRBJ2-1,TRBV27,CASSQLPGLEQFF,TGTGCCAGCAGTCAACTCCCAGGACTTGAACAGTTCTTC
.,.,TRBJ2-3,TRBV4-1,CASSQRLSDTQYF,TGCGCCAGCAGCCAGCGACTCTCGGATACGCAGTATTTT
.,.,TRBJ2-2,TRBV7-9,CASSLGVPNTGELFF,TGTGCCAGCAGCTTAGGCGTCCCTAACACCGGGGAGCTGTTTTTT
.,TRBD1,TRBJ2-7,TRBV28,CASRDSYEQYF,TGTGCCAGCCGGGACAGCTACGAGCAGTACTTC
few,TRBD2,TRBJ2-1,TRBV6-4,CASSPQTSGNNEQFF,TGTGCCAGCAGTCCTCAGACTAGCGGGAACAATGAGCAGTTCTTC
.,.,TRBJ2-7,TRBV5-8,CASGGLETLPHEQYF,TGTGCCTCCGGGGGACTCGAGACACTCCCCCACGAGCAGTACTTC
.,.,TRBJ2-1,TRBV4-1,CASSQGPESYNEQFF,TGCGCCAGCAGCCAAGGGCCAGAATCTTACAATGAGCAGTTCTTC
.,TRBD1,TRBJ1-6,TRBV28,CALQTGTRNSPLHF,TGTGCCCTACAGACAGGGACAAGAAATTCACCCCTCCACTTT
once,.,TRBJ2-2,TRBV30,CAWSVIDGELFF,TGTGCCTGGAGTGTAATCGACGGGGAGCTGTTTTTT
.,TRBD2,TRBJ2-7,TRBV7-9,CASSSRLAGSSYEQYF,TGTGCCAGCAGCTCCCGACTAGCGGGGAGCTCCTACGAGCAGTACTTC
.,TRBD1,TRBJ2-3,TRBV30,CAWSGLDRSTDTQYF,TGTGCCTGGAGTGGGCTGGACAGGAGCACAGATACGCAGTATTTT
.,TRBD2,TRBJ2-1,TRBV15,CATSSLGRGDNEQFF,TGTGCCACCAGCAGTCTCGGGAGGGGGGACAATGAGCAGTTCTTC
.,.,TRBJ1-5,TRBV27,CASSLGTVGNQPQHF,TGTGCCAGCAGTTTGGGGACTGTAGGAAATCAGCCCCAGCATTTT
.,TRBD2,TRBJ2-7,TRBV18,CASSPEGLAGYYEQYF,TGTGCCAGCTCACCAGAGGGACTAGCGGGGTACTACGAGCAGTACTTC
.,.,TRBJ2-7,TRBV7-2,CASSFWAGISYEQYF,TGTGCCAGCAGCTTTTGGGCAGGGATCTCCTACGAGCAGTACTTC
.,.,TRBJ1-5,TRBV19,CAREDYQPQHF,TGTGCCCGAGAGGATTATCAGCCCCAGCATTTT
.,TRBD1,TRBJ2-5,TRBV7-9,CASSPQGAETQYF,TGTGCCAGCAGCCCCCAGGGGGCAGAGACCCAGTACTTC
.,.,TRBJ2-1,TRBV12-5,CASGLDNEQFF,TGTGCTAGTGGTTTAGATAATGAGCAGTTCTTC
.,.,TRBJ2-7,TRBV7-8,CASSPLMPPYEQYF,TGTGCCAGCAGCCCCTTAATGCCTCCCTACGAGCAGTACTTC
.,.,TRBJ1-1,TRBV19,CASSKMNTEAFF,TGTGCCAGTAGTAAGATGAACACTGAAGCTTTCTTT
.,.,TRBJ2-2,TRBV4-1,CASSLKTLANANTGELFF,TGCGCCAGCAGTCTTAAAACCTTAGCGAACGCGAACACCGGGGAGCTGTTTTTT
.,TRBD1,TRBJ1-5,TRBV4-3,CASSQGQGRDQPQHF,TGCGCCAGCAGCCAAGGACAGGGTCGCGATCAGCCCCAGCATTTT
.,TRBD1,TRBJ2-3,TRBV9,CASSVVGTAGTDTQYF,TGTGCCAGCAGCGTAGTAGGGACAGCCGGCACAGATACGCAGTATTTT
.,TRBD2,TRBJ2-3,TRBV28,CASSLPLAGGNTDTQYF,TGTGCCAGCAGCCTTCCTCTGGCGGGAGGAAACACAGATACGCAGTATTTT
.,TRBD1,TRBJ2-7,TRBV5-8,CATQITGGAPEQYF,TGTGCCACCCAAATAACAGGGGGTGCCCCCGAGCAGTACTTC
.,TRBD2,TRBJ2-7,TRBV5-1,CASSVGLGSYEQYF,TGCGCCAGCAGCGTTGGACTAGGGTCCTACGAGCAGTACTTC
.,TRBD2,TRBJ2-5,TRBV5-6,CASSLVTSGSQETQYF,TGTGCCAGCAGCTTGGTAACTAGCGGGAGTCAAGAGACCCAGTACTTC
.,TRBD1,TRBJ2-2,TRBV27,CASSTKNPGGQGEWTGELFF,TGTGCCAGCAGTACTAAGAACCCGGGAGGACAGGGGGAATGGACCGGGGAGCTGTTTTTT